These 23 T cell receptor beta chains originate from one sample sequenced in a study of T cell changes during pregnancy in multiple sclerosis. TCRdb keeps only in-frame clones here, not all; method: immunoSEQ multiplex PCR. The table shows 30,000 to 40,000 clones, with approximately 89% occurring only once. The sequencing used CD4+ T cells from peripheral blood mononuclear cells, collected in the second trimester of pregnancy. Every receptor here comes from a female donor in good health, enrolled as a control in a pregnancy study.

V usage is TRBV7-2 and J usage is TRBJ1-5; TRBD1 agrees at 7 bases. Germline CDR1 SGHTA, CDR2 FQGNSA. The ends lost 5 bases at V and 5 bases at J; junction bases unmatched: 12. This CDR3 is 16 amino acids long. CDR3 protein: CASSPKTGSYHQPQHF. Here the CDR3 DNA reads TGTGCCAGCAGCCCTAAGACAGGGAGCTATCATCAGCCCCAGCATTTT.

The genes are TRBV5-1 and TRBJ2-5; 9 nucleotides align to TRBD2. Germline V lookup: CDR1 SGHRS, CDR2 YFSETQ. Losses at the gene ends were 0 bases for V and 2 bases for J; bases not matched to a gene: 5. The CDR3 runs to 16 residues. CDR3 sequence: CASSLGTSVTQETQYF. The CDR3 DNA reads TGCGCCAGCAGCTTGGGGACTAGCGTAACTCAAGAGACCCAGTACTTC.

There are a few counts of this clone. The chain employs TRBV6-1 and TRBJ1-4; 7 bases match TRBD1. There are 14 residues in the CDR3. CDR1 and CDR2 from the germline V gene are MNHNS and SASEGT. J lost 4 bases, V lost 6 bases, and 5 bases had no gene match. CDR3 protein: CASSKTGVNEKLFF. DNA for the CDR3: TGTGCCAGCAGCAAAACAGGGGTTAATGAAAAACTGTTTTTT.

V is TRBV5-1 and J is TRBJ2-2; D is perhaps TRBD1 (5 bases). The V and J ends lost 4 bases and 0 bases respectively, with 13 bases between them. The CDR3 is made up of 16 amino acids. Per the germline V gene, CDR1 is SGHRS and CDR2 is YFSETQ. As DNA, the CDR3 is TGCGCCAGCAGCCCAATCGTGACAGCGAACACCGGGGAGCTGTTTTTT. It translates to CASSPIVTANTGELFF.

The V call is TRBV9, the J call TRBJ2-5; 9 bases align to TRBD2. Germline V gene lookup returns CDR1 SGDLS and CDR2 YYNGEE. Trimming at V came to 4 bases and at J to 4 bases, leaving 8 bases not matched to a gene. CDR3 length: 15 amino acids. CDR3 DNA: TGTGCCAGCAGCCCAAATAGCGGGGGACGAGAGACCCAGTACTTC. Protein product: CASSPNSGGRETQYF.

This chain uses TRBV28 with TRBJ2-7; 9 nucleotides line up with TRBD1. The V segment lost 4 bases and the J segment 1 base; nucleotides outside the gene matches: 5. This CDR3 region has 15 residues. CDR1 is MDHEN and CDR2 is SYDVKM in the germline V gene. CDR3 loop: CASSSPGTGSYEQYF. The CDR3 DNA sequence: TGTGCCAGCAGTTCTCCCGGGACAGGGTCCTACGAGCAGTACTTC.

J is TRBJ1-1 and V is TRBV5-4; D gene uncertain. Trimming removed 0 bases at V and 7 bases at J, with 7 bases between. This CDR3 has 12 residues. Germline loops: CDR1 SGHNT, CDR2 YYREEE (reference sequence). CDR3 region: CASSLDSLEAFF. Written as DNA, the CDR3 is TGTGCCAGCAGCTTGGACAGCCTTGAAGCTTTCTTT.

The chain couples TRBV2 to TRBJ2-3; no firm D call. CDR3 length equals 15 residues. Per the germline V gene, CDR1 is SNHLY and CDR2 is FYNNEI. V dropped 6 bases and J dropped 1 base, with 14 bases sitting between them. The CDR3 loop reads CASRENTLGTDTQYF. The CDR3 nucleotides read TGTGCCAGCAGGGAGAATACTCTGGGCACAGATACGCAGTATTTT.

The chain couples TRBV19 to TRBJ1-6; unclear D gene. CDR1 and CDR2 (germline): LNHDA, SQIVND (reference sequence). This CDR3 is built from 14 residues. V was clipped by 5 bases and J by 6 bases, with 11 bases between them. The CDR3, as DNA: TGTGCCAGTAGTTCGGGCGGACTTAATTCACCCCTCCACTTT. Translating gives CASSSGGLNSPLHF.

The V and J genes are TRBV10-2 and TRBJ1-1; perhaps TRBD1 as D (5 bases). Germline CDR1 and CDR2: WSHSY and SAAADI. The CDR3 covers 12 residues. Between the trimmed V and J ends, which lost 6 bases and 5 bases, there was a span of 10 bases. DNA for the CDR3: TGCGCCAGCAGGGGGGGTAGGACTGAAGCTTTCTTT. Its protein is CASRGGRTEAFF.

CDR3 nucleotide sequence: TGCGCCAGCGATGAGTTGGGGCTCGGAGATACGCAGTATTTT. It translates to CASDELGLGDTQYF. The chain couples TRBV5-1 to TRBJ2-3; TRBD1 might be the D (5 bases). Germline values: CDR1 SGHRS, CDR2 YFSETQ. Trimming removed 7 bases from V and 5 bases from J, with 17 bases in between. This CDR3 is 14 amino acids long. The full variable domain, in which reference TRBV5-1 and TRBJ2-3 provide the parts outside the CDR3, is KAGVTQTPRYLIKTRGQQVTLSCSPISGHRSVSWYQQTPGQGLQFLFEYFSETQRNKGNFPGRFSGRQFSNSRSEMNVSTLELGDSALYLCASDELGLGDTQYFGPGTRLTVL.

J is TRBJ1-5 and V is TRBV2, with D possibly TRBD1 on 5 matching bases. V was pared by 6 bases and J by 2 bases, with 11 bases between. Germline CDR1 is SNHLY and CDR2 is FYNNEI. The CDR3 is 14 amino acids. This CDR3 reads CASRIGQGNQPQHF. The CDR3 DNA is TGTGCCAGCAGGATTGGACAAGGCAATCAGCCCCAGCATTTT.

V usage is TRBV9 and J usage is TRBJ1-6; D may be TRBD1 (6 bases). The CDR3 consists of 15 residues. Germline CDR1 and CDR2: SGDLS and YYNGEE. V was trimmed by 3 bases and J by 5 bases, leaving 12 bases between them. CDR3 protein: CASSGTGTNNSPLHF. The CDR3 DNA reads TGTGCCAGCAGCGGGACCGGGACAAATAATTCACCCCTCCACTTT. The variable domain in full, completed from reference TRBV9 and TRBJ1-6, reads DSGVTQTPKHLITATGQRVTLRCSPRSGDLSVYWYQQSLDQGLQFLIQYYNGEERAKGNILERFSAQQFPDLHSELNLSSLELGDSALYFCASSGTGTNNSPLHFGNGTRLTVT.

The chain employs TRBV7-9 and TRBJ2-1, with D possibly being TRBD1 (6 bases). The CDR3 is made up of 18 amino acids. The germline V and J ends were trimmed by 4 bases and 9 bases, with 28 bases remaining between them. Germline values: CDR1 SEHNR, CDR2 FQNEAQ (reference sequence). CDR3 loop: CASSSSALSFRGVGEQFF. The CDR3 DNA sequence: TGTGCCAGCAGCTCATCCGCCTTATCGTTCAGGGGAGTAGGTGAGCAGTTCTTC.

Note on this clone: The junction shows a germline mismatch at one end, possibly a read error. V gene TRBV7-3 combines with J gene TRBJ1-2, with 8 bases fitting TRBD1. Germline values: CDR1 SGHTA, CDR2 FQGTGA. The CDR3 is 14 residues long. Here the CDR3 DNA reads TGTGCCGGCAGCCTAAACAGGGGGAACTATGGCTACACCTTC. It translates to CAGSLNRGNYGYTF.

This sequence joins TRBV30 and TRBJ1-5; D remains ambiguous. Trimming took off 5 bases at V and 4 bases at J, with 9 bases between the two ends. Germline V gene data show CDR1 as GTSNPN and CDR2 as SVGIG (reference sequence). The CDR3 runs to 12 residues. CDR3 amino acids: CAWVGRNQPQHF. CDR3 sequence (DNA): TGTGCCTGGGTGGGGAGAAATCAGCCCCAGCATTTT.

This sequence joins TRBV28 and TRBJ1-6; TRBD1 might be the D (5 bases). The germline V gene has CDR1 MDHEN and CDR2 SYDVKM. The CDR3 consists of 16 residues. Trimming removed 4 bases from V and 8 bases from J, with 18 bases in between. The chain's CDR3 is CASSSAQGGRDSPLHF. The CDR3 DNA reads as TGTGCCAGCAGTTCAGCGCAGGGAGGGAGGGATTCACCCCTCCACTTT.

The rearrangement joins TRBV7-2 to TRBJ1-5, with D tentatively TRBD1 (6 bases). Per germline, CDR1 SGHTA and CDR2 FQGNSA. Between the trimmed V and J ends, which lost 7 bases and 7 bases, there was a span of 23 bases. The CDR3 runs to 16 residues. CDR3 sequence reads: CASTEQRTGQGQPQHF. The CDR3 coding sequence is TGTGCCAGCACCGAACAAAGAACAGGGCAGGGGCAGCCCCAGCATTTT.

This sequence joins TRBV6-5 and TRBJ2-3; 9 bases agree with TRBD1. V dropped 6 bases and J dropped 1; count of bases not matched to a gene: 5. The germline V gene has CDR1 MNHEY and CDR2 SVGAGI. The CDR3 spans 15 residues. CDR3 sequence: CASRQWTGGTDTQYF. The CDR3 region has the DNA TGTGCCAGCAGGCAATGGACAGGGGGCACAGATACGCAGTATTTT.

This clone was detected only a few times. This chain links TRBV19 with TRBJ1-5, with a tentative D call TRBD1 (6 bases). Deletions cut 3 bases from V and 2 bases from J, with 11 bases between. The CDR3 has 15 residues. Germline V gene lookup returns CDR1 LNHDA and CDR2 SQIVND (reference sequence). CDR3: CASSIWGQRNQPQHF. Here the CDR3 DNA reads TGTGCCAGTAGTATTTGGGGACAACGCAATCAGCCCCAGCATTTT.

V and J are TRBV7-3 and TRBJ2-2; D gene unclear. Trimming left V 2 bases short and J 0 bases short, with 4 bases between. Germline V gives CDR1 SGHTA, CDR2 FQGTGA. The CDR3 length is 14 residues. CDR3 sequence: CASSLLPNTGELFF. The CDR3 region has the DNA TGTGCCAGCAGCTTACTCCCGAACACCGGGGAGCTGTTTTTT.

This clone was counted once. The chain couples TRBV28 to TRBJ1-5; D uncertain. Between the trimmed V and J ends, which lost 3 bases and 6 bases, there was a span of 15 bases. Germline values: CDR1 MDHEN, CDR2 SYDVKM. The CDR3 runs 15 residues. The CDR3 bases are TGTGCCAGCAGTTTCGAGGCTTCTGGTAGTCAGCCCCAGCATTTT. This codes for CASSFEASGSQPQHF.

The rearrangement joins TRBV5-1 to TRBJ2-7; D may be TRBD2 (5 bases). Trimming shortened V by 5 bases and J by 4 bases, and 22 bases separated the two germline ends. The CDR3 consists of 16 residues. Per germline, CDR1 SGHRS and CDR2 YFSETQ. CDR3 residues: CASRLRGGFELYEQYF. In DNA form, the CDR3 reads TGCGCCAGCAGACTCCGTGGAGGCTTCGAGCTTTACGAGCAGTACTTC.